These 19 T cell receptor beta chains share one sample of origin, sequenced in a study of blood T cell repertoires in COVID-19. Repertoires were generated with immunoSEQ multiplex PCR, while TCRdb's copy carries only in-frame clones and drops some. The table includes about 350,000 clones, about 88% detected once. Sequenced input: PBMCs or T cells enriched from blood (not recorded which). The receptors were gathered from a woman in her twenties or thirties who had been exposed to COVID-19.

The chain carries TRBV6-5 and TRBJ2-3; 8 bases line up with TRBD2. The V segment lost 2 bases and the J segment 6 bases; nucleotides outside the gene matches: 4. Germline V lookup: CDR1 MNHEY, CDR2 SVGAGI. The CDR3 is made up of 14 amino acids. The CDR3 loop is CASSYGTRDDTQYF. Here the CDR3 DNA reads TGTGCCAGCAGTTACGGGACTAGGGACGATACGCAGTATTTT.

This chain uses TRBV3-1 (or the pseudogene TRBV3-2) with TRBJ2-1; 7 positions match TRBD2. Trimming removed 0 bases from V and 7 bases from J; junction bases left unmatched: 6. Germline CDR1 is LGHDT and CDR2 is YNNKEL (reference sequence). The CDR3 spans 15 residues. This CDR3 reads CASSQDGRERNEQFF. CDR3 nucleotides: TGTGCCAGCAGCCAAGATGGGCGGGAGAGGAATGAGCAGTTCTTC.

The chain couples TRBV18 to TRBJ2-7; 15 bases line up with TRBD2. Trimming cost V 6 bases and J 2 bases; bases outside gene matches: 8. The CDR3 is made up of 17 amino acids. CDR1 KGHSH and CDR2 LQKENI come from the germline V gene. The CDR3 nucleotides are TGTGCCAGCTCCTCGGGACTAGCGGGAGGAAACACCTACGAGCAGTACTTC. Protein: CASSSGLAGGNTYEQYF.

This chain uses TRBV7-9 with TRBJ2-7; TRBD2 agrees at 10 bases. CDR1 is SEHNR, CDR2 FQNEAQ, per germline (reference sequence). Germline trimming cut 2 bases from V and 4 bases from J; bases unmatched to any gene: 2. This CDR3 region has 14 residues. CDR3 amino acids: CASSLTSGKYEQYF. CDR3 sequence (DNA): TGTGCCAGCAGCTTAACTAGCGGGAAGTACGAGCAGTACTTC.

This clone was detected once. V is TRBV5-6 and J is TRBJ2-7, with 8 nucleotides matching TRBD1. The trim removed 3 bases at V and 3 bases at J, leaving 11 bases unmatched. The CDR3 is 16 residues long. Germline CDR1 and CDR2: SGHDT and YYEEEE. CDR3 DNA sequence: TGTGCCAGCAGCTCTCGCCGGGACAGGTGGGTCTACGAGCAGTACTTC. Its protein is CASSSRRDRWVYEQYF.

This chain links TRBV7-7 with TRBJ2-2, with D unclear. From germline, CDR1 is SSHAT and CDR2 FNYEAQ (reference sequence). V lost 6 bases to trimming and J lost 6 bases, with 5 bases between them. The CDR3 is 11 amino acids. CDR3 coding DNA: TGTGCCAGCAGAGGAGCCGGGGAGCTGTTTTTT. Translated: CASRGAGELFF.

The chain combines TRBV28 with TRBJ1-3; D gene unclear. Germline V gives CDR1 MDHEN, CDR2 SYDVKM. Trimming left V 3 bases short and J 0 bases short, with 12 bases between. The CDR3 spans 16 residues. The CDR3 DNA reads as TGTGCCAGCAGTTTTTTACGAGGCAGCTCTGGAAACACCATATATTTT. This sequence encodes CASSFLRGSSGNTIYF.

The chain combines TRBV4-1 with TRBJ1-5, with D tentatively TRBD1 (5 bases). The CDR3 is 16 amino acids. The germline V and J ends were trimmed by 0 bases and 0 bases, with 9 bases remaining between them. Germline loops: CDR1 MGHRA, CDR2 YSYEKL. CDR3 loop: CASSQDPGYSNQPQHF. The CDR3 DNA follows: TGCGCCAGCAGCCAAGATCCAGGGTATAGCAATCAGCCCCAGCATTTT.

The chain is built from TRBV18 and TRBJ1-2, with D possibly TRBD1 on 5 matching bases. The CDR3 is made up of 15 amino acids. Per germline, CDR1 KGHSH and CDR2 LQKENI. Trimming pared 8 bases from V and 0 bases from J, leaving 16 bases between. Here the CDR3 DNA reads TGTGCCAGCCGACGAGACAGCGGGACTAACTATGGCTACACCTTC. Translated, it gives CASRRDSGTNYGYTF.

The chain recombines TRBV20-1 with TRBJ2-7; 9 nucleotides align to TRBD2. Germline V gene lookup returns CDR1 DFQATT and CDR2 SNEGSKA (reference sequence). This CDR3 is 14 amino acids long. V dropped 3 bases and J dropped 4; count of bases not matched to a gene: 7. As DNA, the CDR3 is TGCAGTGCTAGTAGGGGACTAGCTCGTTACGAGCAGTACTTC. It codes for CSASRGLARYEQYF.

The chain has TRBV19 and TRBJ1-2; 9 bases line up with TRBD1. This CDR3 region has 15 residues. Germline values: CDR1 LNHDA, CDR2 SQIVND (reference sequence). J was trimmed by 5 bases and V by 4 bases; bases with no gene match: 8. CDR3 nucleotides: TGTGCCAGTAGTAAACCGGGACAGGGTTGGTATGGCTACACCTTC. Translation: CASSKPGQGWYGYTF.

The V gene is TRBV5-1, the J gene TRBJ2-5; 13 bases align to TRBD2. The CDR3 extends over 17 amino acids. With 4 bases clipped from V and 2 bases from J, the junction kept 8 bases outside the gene matches. Germline V CDR1 and CDR2: SGHRS, YFSETQ. CDR3 in amino acids: CASSRGLAGHSQETQYF. The CDR3 DNA sequence: TGCGCCAGCAGCCGGGGACTAGCGGGACACTCGCAAGAGACCCAGTACTTC. Full variable domain (rest looked up from reference TRBV5-1 and TRBJ2-5): KAGVTQTPRYLIKTRGQQVTLSCSPISGHRSVSWYQQTPGQGLQFLFEYFSETQRNKGNFPGRFSGRQFSNSRSEMNVSTLELGDSALYLCASSRGLAGHSQETQYFGPGTRLLVL.

This clone showed up just a few times. The J gene is TRBJ1-1, the V gene TRBV28, with D maybe TRBD1 (5 bases). Trimming removed 6 bases at V and 2 bases at J, with 16 bases between. The CDR3 loop spans 15 amino acids. Germline loops: CDR1 MDHEN, CDR2 SYDVKM. In DNA form, the CDR3 reads TGTGCCAGCAGCCTACTTTTGGGGGGAAACACTGAAGCTTTCTTT. This codes for CASSLLLGGNTEAFF.

The chain joins TRBV28 to TRBJ2-7; TRBD2 might be the D (6 bases). CDR1 is MDHEN and CDR2 is SYDVKM in the germline V gene. Trimming left V 8 bases short and J 2 bases short, with 16 bases between. CDR3 length: 14 residues. The CDR3 is CASAVTAGPYEQYF. CDR3 nucleotide sequence: TGTGCCAGCGCCGTGACAGCGGGTCCCTACGAGCAGTACTTC.

The chain is built from TRBV6-2 or TRBV6-3 and TRBJ1-4; D unresolved. Germline CDR1 and CDR2: MNHEY and SVGEGT. V was shortened by 2 bases and J by 8 bases, with 12 bases between the two germline ends. The CDR3 is made up of 14 amino acids. The CDR3 protein is CASSYGGRGEKLFF. Written as DNA, the CDR3 is TGTGCCAGCAGTTACGGCGGGCGCGGAGAAAAACTGTTTTTT.

The genes are TRBV24-1 and TRBJ2-7; a weak D match, TRBD1 (6 bases). Germline CDR1 reads KGHDR; CDR2 reads SFDVKD. V lost 1 base, J lost 3 bases, and 15 bases lay in between. The CDR3 extends over 16 amino acids. The CDR3 DNA follows: TGTGCCACCAGTGATTTCCGACAGGACCACTACTACGAGCAGTACTTC. This sequence encodes CATSDFRQDHYYEQYF.

The rearrangement links TRBV12-5 to TRBJ2-3; D not resolved. The CDR3 is 13 amino acids. CDR1 and CDR2 (germline): LGHNT, FRNRAP. The ends were cut back, 2 bases at V and 2 bases at J, with 5 bases in the middle. The CDR3 DNA reads as TGTGCTAGTGGTTTGTCCAACACAGATACGCAGTATTTT. Its translation is CASGLSNTDTQYF.

This chain uses TRBV11-3 with TRBJ2-1; maybe TRBD2 (5 bases). Germline assignment: CDR1 SGHNT and CDR2 YENEEA. CDR3 size: 15 residues. V lost 0 bases and J 8 bases, leaving 14 bases between the germline ends. CDR3 bases: TGTGCCAGCAGCTTAGAGGACTCAGCCCGTCATGAGCAGTTCTTC. This sequence encodes CASSLEDSARHEQFF.

The chain joins TRBV9 to TRBJ2-2, with 9 nucleotides matching TRBD1. The CDR3 spans 17 residues. Germline-derived CDR1 and CDR2 are SGDLS and YYNGEE. Losses at the gene ends were 0 bases for V and 1 base for J; bases not matched to a gene: 4. The CDR3 DNA follows: TGTGCCAGCAGCGTAGGGCCGGGACAGGGGAACACCGGGGAGCTGTTTTTT. Translated: CASSVGPGQGNTGELFF.